The clone carrying this T cell receptor beta chain was found many times. Its antigen is as yet unknown. This sample is part of a study of T cell repertoires in cytomegalovirus infection. Across the study: Evidence of both CMV infection and a matching HLA type came from public TCR beta signatures. Study-level points and caveats: CMV-specific TCR beta clonotypes restricted by HLA-C were the ones dominating the ex vivo response.

V trimming: 7 bases; J trimming: 0 bases; junction bases outside the gene matches: 9. Per germline, CDR1 MDHEN and CDR2 SYDVKM. The CDR3 covers 16 residues. TCRdb reprocessed the reads via MiXCR and lists one record per CDR3 protein. The sample carries about 490,000 distinct CDR3 sequences, approximately 15% recorded once. The sequence was obtained from a human donor in good health (CMV status not recorded). Some clones in this sample may be carry-over from other donors' samples. The J gene is TRBJ2-1, the V gene TRBV28, with TRBD2 matching over 7 bases. Input material: CD8+ T cells from PBMCs. CDR3 sequence (DNA): TGTGCCAGCAACTCGGGGCGGGAGTACTCCTACAATGAGCAGTTCTTC. Its translation is CASNSGREYSYNEQFF.